The 30 T cell receptor beta chains listed next were all sequenced from one sample in a study of technical replicates of blood from a handful of donors. Only in-frame clones appear in the TCRdb table, and some are missing; sequencing was by immunoSEQ multiplex PCR. The sample has tens of thousands of clones; around nine tenths are singletons. Sample: PBMCs. The receptors were sampled from a human donor in good health. Some clones in this sample may be carry-over from other donors' samples.

J is TRBJ2-7 and V is TRBV6-6; 8 nucleotides match TRBD2. Per the germline V gene, CDR1 is MNHNY and CDR2 is SVGAGI (reference sequence). With 6 bases clipped from V and 2 bases from J, the junction kept 6 bases outside the gene matches. The CDR3 is 14 amino acids. The CDR3 region is CASRDGGVPYEQYF. CDR3 sequence (DNA): TGTGCCAGCAGAGACGGGGGGGTCCCCTACGAGCAGTACTTC.

V and J are TRBV6-5 and TRBJ1-1, with TRBD1 identical over 7 bases. J was trimmed by 4 bases and V by 0 bases; bases with no gene match: 5. This CDR3 spans 15 amino acids. Germline loops: CDR1 MNHEY, CDR2 SVGAGI. DNA for the CDR3: TGTGCCAGCAGTTACTCGGGAACAGGGGCCACTGAAGCTTTCTTT. This gives the protein CASSYSGTGATEAFF.

The CDR3 loop reads CASGASFRWSQHF. The CDR3 nucleotides are TGTGCCAGCGGGGCCTCGTTTAGGTGGTCCCAGCATTTT. The gene calls are TRBV2 and TRBJ1-5; maybe TRBD1 (5 bases). The V end lost 8 bases, the J end lost 11 bases, and 19 bases lay between the germline ends. This CDR3 spans 13 amino acids. The germline gives CDR1 SNHLY, CDR2 FYNNEI.

A few counts support this clone. This rearrangement joins TRBV5-6 to TRBJ1-1; 8 positions match TRBD1. CDR1 and CDR2 (germline): SGHDT, YYEEEE. The CDR3 runs 14 residues. Germline trimming cut 5 bases from V and 3 bases from J; bases unmatched to any gene: 6. CDR3 region: CASRNTDRDTEAFF. The CDR3, as DNA: TGTGCCAGCAGGAATACGGACAGGGACACTGAAGCTTTCTTT.

The chain recombines TRBV15 with TRBJ1-5, with TRBD1 as a possible D gene (5 bases). V lost 4 bases and J 7 bases, leaving 14 bases between the germline ends. From germline, CDR1 is LNHNV and CDR2 YYDKDF (reference sequence). The CDR3 runs to 14 residues. CDR3 in DNA: TGTGCCACCAGCATGGGGGGATTGGGACAGCCCCAGCATTTT. It yields the protein CATSMGGLGQPQHF.

CDR3: CASSSSGATNEKLFF. CDR3 DNA: TGTGCCAGCAGCTCCTCCGGGGCAACTAATGAAAAACTGTTTTTT. This chain connects TRBV5-6 to TRBJ1-4; no clear D. Germline assignment: CDR1 SGHDT and CDR2 YYEEEE. This CDR3 spans 15 amino acids. V was shortened by 3 bases and J by 0 bases, with 9 bases between the two germline ends.

The J gene is TRBJ2-1, the V gene TRBV5-4; D is ambiguous. In germline, CDR1 is SGHNT, CDR2 YYREEE (reference sequence). The CDR3 runs 12 residues. V lost 4 bases to trimming and J lost 8 bases, with 10 bases between them. In nucleotides, the CDR3 is TGTGCCAGCAGCCACCCGCGCGATGAGCAGTTCTTC. Protein product: CASSHPRDEQFF.

The genes are TRBV5-1 and TRBJ2-5; D unresolved. Germline V gene lookup returns CDR1 SGHRS and CDR2 YFSETQ. The ends were cut back, 1 base at V and 2 bases at J, with 6 bases in the middle. The CDR3 covers 13 residues. The CDR3, as DNA: TGCGCCAGCAGCTTGCTCGGGCAAGAGACCCAGTACTTC. Amino acid sequence: CASSLLGQETQYF.

The V gene is TRBV5-8, the J gene TRBJ2-1; 7 nucleotides match TRBD1. The CDR3 runs 10 residues. Germline CDR1 is SGHTS and CDR2 is YDEGEE. The ends lost 2 bases at V and 15 bases at J; junction bases unmatched: 2. As DNA, the CDR3 is TGTGCCAGCAGCTTCGGGACAGTGTTCTTC. It specifies CASSFGTVFF. Full variable domain (missing parts from reference TRBV5-8 and TRBJ2-1): EAGVTQSPTHLIKTRGQQATLRCSPISGHTSVYWYQQALGLGLQFLLWYDEGEERNRGNFPPRFSGRQFPNYSSELNVNALELEDSALYLCASSFGTVFFGPGTRLTVL.

The genes are TRBV4-2 and TRBJ2-5, with 9 positions matching TRBD2. This CDR3 has 16 amino acids. The germline V gene encodes CDR1 LGHNA and CDR2 YNFKEQ. Trimming removed 3 bases from V and 1 base from J; junction bases left unmatched: 6. This CDR3 reads CASSHPSGASQETQYF. CDR3 in DNA: TGTGCCAGCAGCCACCCTAGCGGGGCGTCCCAAGAGACCCAGTACTTC.

This chain links TRBV20-1 with TRBJ1-1; D might be TRBD1 (6 bases). V lost 6 bases and J lost 11, with 16 bases in between. Germline V gives CDR1 DFQATT, CDR2 SNEGSKA (reference sequence). The length of the CDR3 is 11 residues. This CDR3 is CSAAIGGAAFF. In DNA form, the CDR3 reads TGCAGTGCCGCAATAGGGGGGGCGGCTTTCTTT.

The chain combines TRBV9 with TRBJ1-6; 7 nucleotides agree with TRBD1. The germline gives CDR1 SGDLS, CDR2 YYNGEE. With V trimmed by 0 bases and J by 7 bases, 4 bases remained unmatched. The CDR3 loop spans 15 amino acids. As DNA, the CDR3 is TGTGCCAGCAGCGTAGGGCCAGGGGGGAATTCACCCCTCCACTTT. It is translated as CASSVGPGGNSPLHF.

This clone is a singleton in its sample. This chain connects TRBV2 to TRBJ1-4; D may be TRBD1 (5 bases). The germline V and J ends were trimmed by 7 bases and 8 bases, with 17 bases remaining between them. The germline gives CDR1 SNHLY, CDR2 FYNNEI. There are 14 residues in the CDR3. CDR3 in amino acids: CASTEGLGQEKLFF. The CDR3 coding sequence is TGTGCCAGCACCGAAGGGCTGGGGCAAGAAAAACTGTTTTTT.

The chain carries TRBV4-1 and TRBJ2-7; 7 bases are a match to TRBD1. Looked up from germline, CDR1 is MGHRA and CDR2 is YSYEKL. CDR3 size: 14 residues. V shed 6 bases, J shed 4 bases, and the junction held 9 bases outside the gene matches. CDR3 nucleotide sequence: TGCGCCAGCAGTCCGGGACAGAGACATTACGAGCAGTACTTC. Protein sequence: CASSPGQRHYEQYF.

V is TRBV6-1 and J is TRBJ2-5; D is perhaps TRBD1 (5 bases). The CDR3 runs 14 residues. V was shortened by 4 bases and J by 1 base, with 10 bases between the two germline ends. CDR1 is MNHNS and CDR2 is SASEGT in the germline V gene. The CDR3 is CASSVGLTQETQYF. The CDR3 nucleotides are TGTGCCAGCAGTGTGGGGCTTACCCAAGAGACCCAGTACTTC.

The chain carries TRBV11-2 and TRBJ2-7; possibly TRBD2 for D (7 bases). This CDR3 contains 13 residues. Germline loops: CDR1 SGHAT, CDR2 FQNNGV. The V gene lost 6 bases and the J gene lost 0 bases, with 9 bases spanning the gap. Here the CDR3 reads CASRGGGSYEQYF. In nucleotides, the CDR3 is TGTGCCAGCAGAGGGGGGGGCTCCTACGAGCAGTACTTC.

The gene calls are TRBV4-2 and TRBJ2-3, with a tentative D call TRBD1 (5 bases). V lost 0 bases, J lost 4 bases, and 17 bases lay in between. CDR1 and CDR2 from the germline V gene are LGHNA and YNFKEQ. The CDR3 loop spans 17 amino acids. For the CDR3, the DNA is TGTGCCAGCAGCCAAGAGTACCCAGGGAAGTTGGCAGATACGCAGTATTTT. Translation gives CASSQEYPGKLADTQYF.

The rearrangement uses TRBV2 and TRBJ2-1; TRBD2 aligns across 14 bases. J was trimmed by 1 base and V by 7 bases; bases with no gene match: 6. There are 17 residues in the CDR3. The germline V gene has CDR1 SNHLY and CDR2 FYNNEI. CDR3 sequence reads: CASIGTSGGRSYNEQFF. In DNA, the CDR3 is TGTGCCAGCATTGGGACTAGCGGGGGACGATCCTACAATGAGCAGTTCTTC.

The V and J genes are TRBV4-3 and TRBJ2-1; 9 bases map to TRBD2. Germline CDR1 and CDR2: LGHNA and YSLEER. V shed 1 base and J 6 bases; nucleotides not matched to a gene: 7. The CDR3 covers 16 residues. CDR3 sequence (DNA): TGCGCCAGCAGCCAAGTCGTAGCGGGAGATCGCAATGAGCAGTTCTTC. It is translated as CASSQVVAGDRNEQFF.

The chain is built from TRBV18 and TRBJ1-5; D gene unclear. With 3 bases removed from V and 7 bases from J, the gap between germline ends came to 22 bases. The CDR3 sequence is 17 residues long. Germline lookup yields CDR1 KGHSH and CDR2 LQKENI. CDR3 loop: CASSPTEGSTSGQPQHF. DNA of the CDR3: TGTGCCAGCTCACCCACGGAGGGTTCAACGTCCGGACAGCCCCAGCATTTT.

The rearrangement joins TRBV2 to TRBJ2-1; no firm D call. This CDR3 spans 12 amino acids. Germline-derived CDR1 and CDR2 are SNHLY and FYNNEI. V was clipped by 3 bases and J by 7 bases, with 7 bases between them. CDR3 sequence: CASSDQRNEQFF. DNA for the CDR3: TGTGCCAGCAGTGACCAACGGAATGAGCAGTTCTTC.

This clone was observed a single time. The rearrangement links TRBV29-1 to TRBJ2-1; 8 positions agree with TRBD1. There are 14 residues in the CDR3. J was trimmed by 9 bases and V by 6 bases; bases with no gene match: 13. Per germline, CDR1 SQVTM and CDR2 ANQGSEA. The CDR3 DNA is TGCAGCGTGGAGGGGACAGGCCTTAGAATTGAGCAGTTCTTC. This sequence encodes CSVEGTGLRIEQFF.

The chain carries TRBV18 and TRBJ2-1; the D is unclear. The germline CDR1 and CDR2 sequences are KGHSH and LQKENI. V was pared by 2 bases and J by 3 bases, with 8 bases between. CDR3 length: 14 amino acids. The CDR3 is CASSPGGNYNEQFF. DNA of the CDR3: TGTGCCAGCTCACCAGGCGGTAACTACAATGAGCAGTTCTTC.

This chain joins TRBV11-2 and TRBJ2-3, with 12 bases fitting TRBD1. Germline V gene sequence: CDR1 SGHAT, CDR2 FQNNGV. The V and J ends lost 6 bases and 5 bases, in that order; junction bases with no gene match: 6. CDR3 length: 15 amino acids. CDR3 region: CASRNRDRGQDTQYF. Here the CDR3 DNA reads TGTGCCAGCAGGAACCGGGACAGGGGGCAAGATACGCAGTATTTT.

The J gene is TRBJ1-3, the V gene TRBV6-5; tentatively, D is TRBD1 (6 bases). The germline CDR1 and CDR2 sequences are MNHEY and SVGAGI. V was pared by 0 bases and J by 0 bases, with 9 bases between. The CDR3 runs 16 residues. CDR3 residues: CASSYSQGNSGNTIYF. The DNA of the CDR3 is TGTGCCAGCAGTTACTCACAGGGCAACTCTGGAAACACCATATATTTT.

V and J are TRBV4-3 and TRBJ2-1, with D possibly TRBD2 on 6 matching bases. V dropped 0 bases and J dropped 0 bases, with 12 bases sitting between them. The length of the CDR3 is 17 residues. Per the germline V gene, CDR1 is LGHNA and CDR2 is YSLEER. The CDR3 is CASSQELVGGSYNEQFF. The CDR3 coding sequence is TGCGCCAGCAGCCAAGAATTGGTGGGGGGCTCCTACAATGAGCAGTTCTTC.

J is TRBJ2-7 and V is TRBV29-1, with a possible D match to TRBD2 (6 bases). V was shortened by 4 bases and J by 1 base, with 8 bases between the two germline ends. CDR1 is SQVTM and CDR2 is ANQGSEA in the germline V gene. The CDR3 sequence is 12 residues long. The CDR3 is CSVGGVSYEQYF. In nucleotides, the CDR3 is TGCAGCGTTGGGGGGGTTTCCTACGAGCAGTACTTC.

The chain is built from TRBV15 and TRBJ1-2, with D perhaps matching TRBD1 (6 bases). Germline CDR1 reads LNHNV; CDR2 reads YYDKDF (reference sequence). V lost 0 bases and J 3 bases, leaving 14 bases between the germline ends. This CDR3 region has 16 residues. The CDR3 loop reads CATSRDLTGNHYGYTF. CDR3 DNA sequence: TGTGCCACCAGCAGAGACCTTACAGGGAACCACTATGGCTACACCTTC.

This chain joins TRBV4-3 and TRBJ2-6; D perhaps matches TRBD2 (5 bases). Trimming removed 2 bases at V and 4 bases at J, with 12 bases between. Germline V gene sequence: CDR1 LGHNA, CDR2 YSLEER. This CDR3 region has 16 residues. Here the CDR3 DNA reads TGCGCCAGCAGCCAAAATGCGGGTTTGGGGGCCAACGTCCTGACTTTC. Amino acid sequence: CASSQNAGLGANVLTF.

The chain has TRBV2 and TRBJ2-7; 10 nucleotides align to TRBD2. The ends lost 4 bases at V and 3 bases at J; junction bases unmatched: 6. The CDR3 contains 15 residues. The germline V gene encodes CDR1 SNHLY and CDR2 FYNNEI. The CDR3 reads CASSGGWTSGYEQYF. The CDR3 region has the DNA TGTGCCAGCAGTGGGGGGTGGACTAGCGGCTACGAGCAGTACTTC.